Sequencing of this T cell receptor (beta chain) was carried out in a study of T cells in Graves' hyperthyroidism and ophthalmopathy. At least ten counts were recorded for this clonotype. There were TCR beta CDR3 regions amplified from RNA transcripts. The HTBI set primed first-round TCR CDR3 RT-PCR. TCRdb reprocessed the multiplex PCR reads via MiXCR and lists one record per CDR3 protein. In the table there are approximately 480,000 distinct CDR3 sequences, roughly 20% of which are singletons. This clonotype was sampled from a man aged 18 to 29 with Graves' hyperthyroidism. The specimen sequenced was blood.

The CDR3 bases are TGTGCCAGCAGTTACTCGTTGGGCCGGGATCAGCCCCAGCATTTT. This sequence encodes CASSYSLGRDQPQHF. This chain uses TRBV6-2 or TRBV6-3 with TRBJ1-5; no clear D. Per germline, CDR1 MNHEY and CDR2 SVGEGT. Trimming took 0 bases from V and 5 from J, leaving 11 bases between them. This CDR3 region has 15 residues.